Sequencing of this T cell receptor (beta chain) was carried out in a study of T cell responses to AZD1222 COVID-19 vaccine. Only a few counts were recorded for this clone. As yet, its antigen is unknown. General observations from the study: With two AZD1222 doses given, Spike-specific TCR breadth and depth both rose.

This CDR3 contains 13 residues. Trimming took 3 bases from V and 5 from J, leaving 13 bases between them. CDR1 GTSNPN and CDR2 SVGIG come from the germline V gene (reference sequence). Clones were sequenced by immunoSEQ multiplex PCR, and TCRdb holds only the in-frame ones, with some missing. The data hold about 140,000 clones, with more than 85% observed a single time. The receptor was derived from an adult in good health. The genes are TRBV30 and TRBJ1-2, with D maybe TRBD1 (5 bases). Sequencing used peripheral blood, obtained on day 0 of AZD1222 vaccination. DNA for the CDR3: TGTGCCTGGAGCGACCAGGGTCGGTATGGCTACACCTTC. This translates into CAWSDQGRYGYTF. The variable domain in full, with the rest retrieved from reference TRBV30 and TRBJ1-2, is SQTIHQWPATLVQPVGSPLSLECTVEGTSNPNLYWYRQAAGRGLQLLFYSVGIGQISSEVPQNLSASRPQDRQFILSSKKLLLSDSGFYLCAWSDQGRYGYTFGSGTRLTVV.